Below are 2 T cell receptor beta chains sequenced from a single sample in a study of regulatory and conventional T cells in RAG deficiency. Libraries were prepared by immunoSEQ multiplex PCR; TCRdb keeps only in-frame clonotypes and omits some of them. The sample includes about 30,000 clones, around 89% seen only once; the top ten take 5% to 5.5%. The sample was also reused in another study, on regulatory T cells. In that study: The primer mix had 52 TRBV and 13 TRBJ primers.

Sequencing was carried out using CD8+ T cells sorted from blood. These receptor sequences come from a human donor in good health.

This chain links TRBV25-1 with TRBJ2-1; 9 positions match TRBD1. J gave up 1 base and V 7 bases, and 5 bases lay outside the gene matches. Germline CDR1 MGHDK, CDR2 SYGVNS. The CDR3 is 15 residues long. The chain's CDR3 is CASTPGQGSYNEQFF. The CDR3 DNA reads as TGTGCCAGCACGCCAGGACAGGGGTCCTACAATGAGCAGTTCTTC.

The CDR3 bases are TGTGCCAGCAGCCGCTCCACTAGCGGTAACTACGAGCAGTACTTC. Its protein is CASSRSTSGNYEQYF. V and J are TRBV11-2 and TRBJ2-7; 8 bases line up with TRBD2. With 5 bases clipped from V and 3 bases from J, the junction kept 9 bases outside the gene matches. Germline lookup yields CDR1 SGHAT and CDR2 FQNNGV. This CDR3 has 15 amino acids.